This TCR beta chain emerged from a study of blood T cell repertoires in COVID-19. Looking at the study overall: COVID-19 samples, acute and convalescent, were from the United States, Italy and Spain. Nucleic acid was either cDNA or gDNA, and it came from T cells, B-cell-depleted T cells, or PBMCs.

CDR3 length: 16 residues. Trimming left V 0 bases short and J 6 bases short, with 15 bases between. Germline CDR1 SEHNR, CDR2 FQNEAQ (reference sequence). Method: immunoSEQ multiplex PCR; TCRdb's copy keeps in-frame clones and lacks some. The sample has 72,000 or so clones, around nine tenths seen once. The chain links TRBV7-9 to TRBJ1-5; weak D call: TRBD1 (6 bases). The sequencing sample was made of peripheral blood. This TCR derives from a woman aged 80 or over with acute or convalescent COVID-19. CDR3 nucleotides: TGTGCCAGCAGCTTAGCGACTAACAGGGTCGTTCAGCCCCAGCATTTT. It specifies CASSLATNRVVQPQHF.